This passage covers 6 T cell receptor beta chains from one sample sequenced in a study of cytomegalovirus exposure and HLA in healthy donors. A multiplex PCR was run with 60 Vbeta primers and 13 Jbeta primers. Data came from immunoSEQ multiplex PCR; TCRdb stores just in-frame clones and leaves some out. The sample lists more than 90,000 clones, around 74% occurring once. Material for sequencing was PBMCs. All receptors derive from a man in his forties or fifties in good health and CMV-seropositive.

The rearrangement uses TRBV5-8 and TRBJ2-7; D unclear. Looked up from germline, CDR1 is SGHTS and CDR2 is YDEGEE. Trimming pared 4 bases from V and 3 bases from J, leaving 14 bases between. The CDR3 length is 14 residues. Here the CDR3 reads CASSPEAADYEQYF. CDR3 nucleotides: TGTGCCAGCAGCCCCGAGGCAGCCGACTACGAGCAGTACTTC. Looking up the rest from reference TRBV5-8 and TRBJ2-7 gives the full variable domain: EAGVTQSPTHLIKTRGQQATLRCSPISGHTSVYWYQQALGLGLQFLLWYDEGEERNRGNFPPRFSGRQFPNYSSELNVNALELEDSALYLCASSPEAADYEQYFGPGTRLTVT.

This chain joins TRBV5-4 and TRBJ2-7; no firm D call. Germline values: CDR1 SGHNT, CDR2 YYREEE (reference sequence). This CDR3 is built from 12 residues. Trimming cost V 4 bases and J 2 bases, with 7 bases left between them. The CDR3 loop reads CASSRDTYEQYF. DNA of the CDR3: TGTGCCAGCAGCCGCGACACCTACGAGCAGTACTTC.

The chain employs TRBV29-1 and TRBJ1-3; 7 nucleotides match TRBD1. This CDR3 has 13 amino acids. Trimming removed 7 bases from V and 4 bases from J; junction bases left unmatched: 7. Germline values: CDR1 SQVTM, CDR2 ANQGSEA. The CDR3 DNA reads as TGCAGCGCCACCACAGGGGTGGGAAACACCATATATTTT. This sequence encodes CSATTGVGNTIYF.

The rearrangement links TRBV7-9 to TRBJ2-7; no definite D call. CDR3 length: 12 residues. The germline gives CDR1 SEHNR, CDR2 FQNEAQ (reference sequence). V shed 5 bases and J shed 2 bases, with 7 bases lying between them. CDR3 in amino acids: CASSPLAYEQYF. CDR3 bases: TGTGCCAGCAGCCCCCTCGCCTACGAGCAGTACTTC.

The chain carries TRBV12-5 and TRBJ1-2; TRBD1 might be the D (6 bases). Germline CDR1 is LGHNT and CDR2 is FRNRAP. V lost 4 bases, J lost 0 bases, and 15 bases lay in between. This CDR3 region has 16 residues. CDR3 coding DNA: TGTGCTAGTGGTTGGGGGCCGCAGGGGCCTAACTATGGCTACACCTTC. Translating it yields CASGWGPQGPNYGYTF. Variable domain in full (rest from reference TRBV12-5 and TRBJ1-2): DARVTQTPRHKVTEMGQEVTMRCQPILGHNTVFWYRQTMMQGLELLAYFRNRAPLDDSGMPKDRFSAEMPDATLATLKIQPSEPRDSAVYFCASGWGPQGPNYGYTFGSGTRLTVV.

This clone was detected only a few times. The chain is built from TRBV21-1 and TRBJ2-7; the tabulated D call, TRBD2, remains unverified against the DNA. TRBV21-1 is a pseudogene. The CDR3 runs 18 residues. CDR3 DNA sequence: TGTGCCAGCAGCCTAGGACTAGCGGGCGCTGTTCCCTCCTACGAGCAGTACTTC. Protein product: CASSLGLAGAVPSYEQYF.